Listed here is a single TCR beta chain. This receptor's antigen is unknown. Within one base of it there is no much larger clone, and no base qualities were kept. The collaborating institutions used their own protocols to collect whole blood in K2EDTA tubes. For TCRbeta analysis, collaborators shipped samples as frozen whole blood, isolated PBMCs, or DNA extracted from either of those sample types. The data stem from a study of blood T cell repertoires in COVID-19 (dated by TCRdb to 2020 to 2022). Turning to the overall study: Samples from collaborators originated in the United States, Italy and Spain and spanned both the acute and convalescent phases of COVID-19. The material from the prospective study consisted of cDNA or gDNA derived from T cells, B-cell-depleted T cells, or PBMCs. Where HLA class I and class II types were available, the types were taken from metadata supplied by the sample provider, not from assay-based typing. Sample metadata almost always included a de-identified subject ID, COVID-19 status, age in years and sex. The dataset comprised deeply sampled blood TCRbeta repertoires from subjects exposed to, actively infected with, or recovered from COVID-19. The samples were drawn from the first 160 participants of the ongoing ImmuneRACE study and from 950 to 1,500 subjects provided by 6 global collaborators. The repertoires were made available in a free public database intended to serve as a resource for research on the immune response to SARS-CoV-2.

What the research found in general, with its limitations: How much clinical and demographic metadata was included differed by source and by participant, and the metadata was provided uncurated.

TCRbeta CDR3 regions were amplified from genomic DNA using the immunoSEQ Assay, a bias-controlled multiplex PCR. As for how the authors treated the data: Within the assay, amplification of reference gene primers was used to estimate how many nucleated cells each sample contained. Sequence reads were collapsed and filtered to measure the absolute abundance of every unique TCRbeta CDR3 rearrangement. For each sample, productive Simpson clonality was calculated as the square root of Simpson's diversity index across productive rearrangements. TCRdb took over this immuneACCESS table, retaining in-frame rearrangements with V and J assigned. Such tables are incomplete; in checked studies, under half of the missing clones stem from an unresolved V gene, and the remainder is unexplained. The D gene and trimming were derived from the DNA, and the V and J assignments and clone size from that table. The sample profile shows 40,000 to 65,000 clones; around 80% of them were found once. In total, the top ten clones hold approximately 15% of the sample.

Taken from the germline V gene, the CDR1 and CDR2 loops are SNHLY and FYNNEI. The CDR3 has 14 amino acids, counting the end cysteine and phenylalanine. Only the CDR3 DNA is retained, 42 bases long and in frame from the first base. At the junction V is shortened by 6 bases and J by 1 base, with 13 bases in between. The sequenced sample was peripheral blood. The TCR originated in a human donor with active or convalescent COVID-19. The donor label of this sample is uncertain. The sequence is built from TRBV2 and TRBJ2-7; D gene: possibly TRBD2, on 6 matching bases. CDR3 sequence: CASSRDFASYEQYF. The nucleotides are TGTGCCAGCAGCCGGGACTTCGCATCCTACGAGCAGTACTTC.